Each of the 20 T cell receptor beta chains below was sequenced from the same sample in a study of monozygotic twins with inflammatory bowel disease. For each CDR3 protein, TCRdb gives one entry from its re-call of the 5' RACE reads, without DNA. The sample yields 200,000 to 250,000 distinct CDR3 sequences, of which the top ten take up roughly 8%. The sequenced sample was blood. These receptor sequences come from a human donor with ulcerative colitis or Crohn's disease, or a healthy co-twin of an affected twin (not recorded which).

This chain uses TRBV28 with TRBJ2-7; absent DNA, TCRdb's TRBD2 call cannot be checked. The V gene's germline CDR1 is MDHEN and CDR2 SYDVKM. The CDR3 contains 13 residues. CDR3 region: CASRTSGMDEQYF.

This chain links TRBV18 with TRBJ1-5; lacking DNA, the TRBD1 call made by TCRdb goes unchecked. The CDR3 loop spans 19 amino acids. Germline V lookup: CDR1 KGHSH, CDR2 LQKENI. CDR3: CASSPDGQGAIGSNQPQHF. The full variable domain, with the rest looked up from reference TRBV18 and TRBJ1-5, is NAGVMQNPRHLVRRRGQEARLRCSPMKGHSHVYWYRQLPEEGLKFMVYLQKENIIDESGMPKERFSAEFPKEGPSILRIQQVVRGDSAAYFCASSPDGQGAIGSNQPQHFGDGTRLSIL.

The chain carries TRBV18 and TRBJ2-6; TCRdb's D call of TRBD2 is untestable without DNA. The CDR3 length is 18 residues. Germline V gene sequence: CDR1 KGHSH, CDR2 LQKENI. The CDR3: CASSPATDGHSGANVLTF.

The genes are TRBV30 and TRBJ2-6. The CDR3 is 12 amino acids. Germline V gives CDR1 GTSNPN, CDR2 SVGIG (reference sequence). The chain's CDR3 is CAWSSGANVLTF.

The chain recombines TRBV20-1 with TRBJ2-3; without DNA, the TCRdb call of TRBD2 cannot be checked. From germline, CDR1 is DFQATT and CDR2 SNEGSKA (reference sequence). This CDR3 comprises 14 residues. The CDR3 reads CSSTLAGGSDTQYF.

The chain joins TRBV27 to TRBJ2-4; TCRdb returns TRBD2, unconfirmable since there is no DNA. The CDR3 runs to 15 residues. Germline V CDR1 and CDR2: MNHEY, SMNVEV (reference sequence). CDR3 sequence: CASSARWGTENIQYF.

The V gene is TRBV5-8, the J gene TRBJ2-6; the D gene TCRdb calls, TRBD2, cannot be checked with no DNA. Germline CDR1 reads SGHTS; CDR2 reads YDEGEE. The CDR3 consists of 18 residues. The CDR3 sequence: CASSLEAVLASGANVLTF.

CDR3 sequence: CASSFGGVTYNSPLHF. The chain uses TRBV5-1 and TRBJ1-6; TCRdb outputs TRBD1, but without DNA this stays unchecked. CDR1 and CDR2 (germline): SGHRS, YFSETQ. This CDR3 has 16 amino acids.

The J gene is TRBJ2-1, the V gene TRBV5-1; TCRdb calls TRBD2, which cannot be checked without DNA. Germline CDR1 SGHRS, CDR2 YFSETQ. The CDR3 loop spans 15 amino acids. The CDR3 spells CASSLTGGEYNEQFF.

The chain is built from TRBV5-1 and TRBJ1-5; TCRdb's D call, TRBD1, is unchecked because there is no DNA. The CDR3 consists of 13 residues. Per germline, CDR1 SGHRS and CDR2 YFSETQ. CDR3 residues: CASSLGGQAPQHF.

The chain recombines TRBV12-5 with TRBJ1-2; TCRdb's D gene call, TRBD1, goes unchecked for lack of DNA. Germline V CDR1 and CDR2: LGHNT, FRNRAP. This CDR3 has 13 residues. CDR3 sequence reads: CASGPGNNYGYTF.

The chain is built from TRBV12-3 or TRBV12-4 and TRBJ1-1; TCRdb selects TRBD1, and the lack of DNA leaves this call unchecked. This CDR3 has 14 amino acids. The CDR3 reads CASSLGRGGAEAFF.

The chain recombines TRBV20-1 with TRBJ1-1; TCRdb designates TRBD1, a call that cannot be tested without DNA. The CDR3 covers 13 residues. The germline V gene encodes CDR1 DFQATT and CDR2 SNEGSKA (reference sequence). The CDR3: CSARTTMNTEAFF.

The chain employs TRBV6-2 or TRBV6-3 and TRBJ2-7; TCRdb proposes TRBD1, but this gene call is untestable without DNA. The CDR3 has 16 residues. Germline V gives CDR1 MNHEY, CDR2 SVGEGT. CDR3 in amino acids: CASSRPRDRFAYEQYF.

This CDR3 is CASSLGQGYGYTF. The rearrangement uses TRBV11-2 and TRBJ1-2; the TRBD1 assignment by TCRdb is unverifiable without DNA. The CDR3 totals 13 residues. The germline CDR1 and CDR2 sequences are SGHAT and FQNNGV.

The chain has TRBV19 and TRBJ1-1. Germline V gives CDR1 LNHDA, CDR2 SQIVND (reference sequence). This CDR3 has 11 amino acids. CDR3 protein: CASSWEAEAFF.

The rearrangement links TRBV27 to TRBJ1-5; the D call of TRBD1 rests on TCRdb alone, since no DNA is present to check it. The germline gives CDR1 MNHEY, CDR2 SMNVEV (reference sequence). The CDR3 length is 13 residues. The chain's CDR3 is CASAPRGIEPQHF.

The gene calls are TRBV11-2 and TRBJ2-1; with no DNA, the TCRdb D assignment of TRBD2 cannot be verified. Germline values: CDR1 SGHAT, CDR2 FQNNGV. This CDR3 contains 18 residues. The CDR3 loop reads CASSSSPVLAGIYNEQFF.

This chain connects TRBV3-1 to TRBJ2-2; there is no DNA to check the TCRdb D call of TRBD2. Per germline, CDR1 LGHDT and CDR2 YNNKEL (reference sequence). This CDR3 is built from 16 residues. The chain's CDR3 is CASSSQAVEGQGELFF.

CDR3 residues: CASSYWLASVTGELFF. The genes are TRBV6-5 and TRBJ2-2; TCRdb lists TRBD2, though no DNA is available to test this call. CDR3 size: 16 residues. The germline V gene encodes CDR1 MNHEY and CDR2 SVGAGI.